This entry lists 26 T cell receptor beta chains sequenced from one sample in a study of cytomegalovirus exposure and HLA in healthy donors. The PCR was carried out with 60 Vbeta primers and 13 Jbeta primers. The table came from immunoSEQ multiplex PCR; TCRdb's copy has only in-frame clones and leaves some out. This table holds about 200,000 clones, roughly 13% found once. Sample: PBMCs. The receptors originated from a man between 50 and 59 years old in good health and CMV-seropositive.

The gene calls are TRBV2 and TRBJ2-2; D possibly corresponds to TRBD2 (5 bases). Germline V gene data show CDR1 as SNHLY and CDR2 as FYNNEI. This CDR3 contains 14 residues. V lost 6 bases and J 1 base, leaving 9 bases between the germline ends. CDR3 protein: CASRDRENTGELFF. In nucleotides, the CDR3 is TGTGCCAGCAGAGACCGGGAGAACACCGGGGAGCTGTTTTTT.

This chain uses TRBV5-1 with TRBJ2-3; TRBD2 matches 15 bases. The CDR3 covers 18 residues. The ends lost 3 bases at V and 8 bases at J; junction bases unmatched: 13. Germline loops: CDR1 SGHRS, CDR2 YFSETQ. The CDR3 DNA sequence: TGCGCCAGCAGCTCGGATGATGCGGGACTAGCGGGGGGAGGTACGCAGTATTTT. It encodes CASSSDDAGLAGGGTQYF.

Only a few counts were recorded for this clone. The rearrangement uses TRBV29-1 and TRBJ2-3; 7 bases are shared with TRBD1. The CDR3 extends over 11 amino acids. In germline, CDR1 is SQVTM, CDR2 ANQGSEA. The trim removed 5 bases at V and 7 bases at J, leaving 3 bases unmatched. The CDR3 loop reads CSVQTGNTQYF. In DNA form, the CDR3 reads TGCAGCGTTCAGACAGGGAATACGCAGTATTTT.

This clone occurred a few times. The chain combines TRBV15 with TRBJ1-6, with D possibly being TRBD1 (6 bases). Trimming removed 2 bases at V and 8 bases at J, with 16 bases between. There are 16 residues in the CDR3. Germline V gene lookup returns CDR1 LNHNV and CDR2 YYDKDF (reference sequence). The CDR3 nucleotides are TGTGCCACCAGCAGATCGGGACAAGCTAGCTATTCACCCCTCCACTTT. It is translated as CATSRSGQASYSPLHF.

The sample holds a few counts of this clone. The rearrangement links TRBV5-4 to TRBJ1-2; 8 nucleotides align to TRBD1. Germline lookup yields CDR1 SGHNT and CDR2 YYREEE (reference sequence). Germline trimming cut 4 bases from V and 3 bases from J; bases unmatched to any gene: 5. The CDR3 spans 14 residues. The CDR3 here is CASSAGTGDYGYTF. For the CDR3, the DNA is TGTGCCAGCAGCGCAGGGACAGGAGACTATGGCTACACCTTC. The complete variable domain, with remaining parts taken from reference TRBV5-4 and TRBJ1-2, reads ETGVTQSPTHLIKTRGQQVTLRCSSQSGHNTVSWYQQALGQGPQFIFQYYREEENGRGNFPPRFSGLQFPNYSSELNVNALELDDSALYLCASSAGTGDYGYTFGSGTRLTVV.

This clone has only a few counts. This chain links TRBV5-1 with TRBJ2-6; 7 bases are a match to TRBD2. J gave up 3 bases and V 3 bases, and 3 bases lay outside the gene matches. This CDR3 is 15 amino acids long. Germline V gives CDR1 SGHRS, CDR2 YFSETQ. The DNA for the CDR3 is TGCGCCAGCAGCTATGCTAGCGGTGGGGCCAACGTCCTGACTTTC. It specifies CASSYASGGANVLTF.

The V gene is TRBV5-5, the J gene TRBJ1-5, with TRBD1 as a possible D gene (5 bases). The CDR3 loop spans 19 amino acids. The germline CDR1 and CDR2 sequences are SGHKS and YYEKEE (reference sequence). V was cut by 7 bases and J by 9 bases, with 35 bases left in between. CDR3 DNA: TGTGCCAGCCCCGTCTACCGGGTTAGGGAAAAGGTGGGACTTCGGCCCCAGCATTTT. This codes for CASPVYRVREKVGLRPQHF.

This clone was observed a handful of times. The J gene is TRBJ1-5, the V gene TRBV19; 10 bases are a match to TRBD1. Germline V gene data show CDR1 as LNHDA and CDR2 as SQIVND (reference sequence). The CDR3 is 14 residues long. J was trimmed by 10 bases and V by 4 bases; bases with no gene match: 7. CDR3 bases: TGTGCCAGTAGTAAAGACAGGGGGCTAAGCCCCCAGCATTTT. Translating it yields CASSKDRGLSPQHF. The full variable domain, in which reference TRBV19 and TRBJ1-5 provide the parts outside the CDR3, is DGGITQSPKYLFRKEGQNVTLSCEQNLNHDAMYWYRQDPGQGLRLIYYSQIVNDFQKGDIAEGYSVSREKKESFPLTVTSAQKNPTAFYLCASSKDRGLSPQHFGDGTRLSIL.

The chain uses TRBV28 and TRBJ1-2; 10 bases map to TRBD1. This CDR3 spans 17 amino acids. Germline V gives CDR1 MDHEN, CDR2 SYDVKM. Losses at the gene ends were 4 bases for V and 7 bases for J; bases not matched to a gene: 15. CDR3 region: CASSSVPGQGSGVGYTF. In DNA, the CDR3 is TGTGCCAGCAGTTCGGTCCCGGGACAGGGGTCGGGTGTTGGCTACACCTTC.

The sample holds a few counts of this clone. The CDR3 reads CASSFSDRGTEAFF. The CDR3 DNA sequence: TGTGCCAGCAGTTTTTCGGACAGGGGCACTGAAGCTTTCTTT. V and J are TRBV2 and TRBJ1-1; 9 positions match TRBD1. V dropped 5 bases and J dropped 4; count of bases not matched to a gene: 5. The V gene's germline CDR1 is SNHLY and CDR2 FYNNEI. This CDR3 spans 14 amino acids.

In this sample, this clone turned up a few times. The chain joins TRBV19 to TRBJ1-1; D not resolved. The germline V gene encodes CDR1 LNHDA and CDR2 SQIVND (reference sequence). The CDR3 is 15 residues long. Trimming shortened V by 4 bases and J by 1 base, and 13 bases separated the two germline ends. The CDR3 is CASSTPGKRNTEAFF. CDR3 sequence (DNA): TGTGCCAGTAGTACGCCGGGGAAGAGGAACACTGAAGCTTTCTTT.

The chain uses TRBV9 and TRBJ1-1; TRBD1 matches 7 bases. The germline gives CDR1 SGDLS, CDR2 YYNGEE. V shed 0 bases, J shed 3 bases, and the junction held 2 bases outside the gene matches. The CDR3 runs to 14 residues. DNA for the CDR3: TGTGCCAGCAGCGTAGGACAGGGATACACTGAAGCTTTCTTT. It is translated as CASSVGQGYTEAFF.

The table lists this clone with a few counts. This chain joins TRBV6-1 and TRBJ1-4; D ambiguous. The V and J ends lost 2 bases and 4 bases respectively, with 11 bases between them. The length of the CDR3 is 15 residues. In germline, CDR1 is MNHNS, CDR2 SASEGT. The CDR3 is CASSETQSFNEKLFF. CDR3 sequence (DNA): TGTGCCAGCAGTGAAACCCAGTCCTTTAATGAAAAACTGTTTTTT.

V gene TRBV27 combines with J gene TRBJ1-1; D is possibly TRBD1 (6 bases). The CDR3 spans 15 residues. Trimming cost V 4 bases and J 1 base, with 13 bases left between them. CDR1 and CDR2 from the germline V gene are MNHEY and SMNVEV (reference sequence). CDR3 bases: TGTGCCAGCAGTTGGGACACCCTAGGGAACACTGAAGCTTTCTTT. Protein: CASSWDTLGNTEAFF.

The genes are TRBV5-4 and TRBJ2-5, with 7 nucleotides matching TRBD2. Germline loops: CDR1 SGHNT, CDR2 YYREEE (reference sequence). The junction had 10 bases not matched to a gene; V was cut back by 4 bases and J by 1 base. This CDR3 spans 16 amino acids. The CDR3 loop reads CASSPRGGGGQETQYF. The CDR3 DNA is TGTGCCAGCAGCCCTCGAGGCGGGGGAGGCCAAGAGACCCAGTACTTC.

The chain carries TRBV18 and TRBJ1-2; the match to TRBD1 covers 10 bases. Germline V lookup: CDR1 KGHSH, CDR2 LQKENI. Trimming removed 2 bases from V and 4 bases from J; junction bases left unmatched: 7. The CDR3 length is 16 residues. The CDR3 region is CASSPRDRGRGYGYTF. As DNA, the CDR3 is TGTGCCAGCTCACCAAGAGACAGGGGGCGCGGCTATGGCTACACCTTC.

This chain links TRBV5-6 with TRBJ2-7; D is ambiguous. V gave up 4 bases and J gave up 1 base, with 9 bases separating them. CDR3 length: 13 residues. CDR1 and CDR2 (germline): SGHDT, YYEEEE. The CDR3 protein is CASSRRSSYEQYV. Written as DNA, the CDR3 is TGTGCCAGCAGCCGGAGAAGTTCCTACGAGCAGTACGTC.

This clone was observed a few times. The chain has TRBV4-3 and TRBJ2-2; 8 bases fit TRBD2. The junction had 8 bases not matched to a gene; V was cut back by 2 bases and J by 6 bases. The CDR3 extends over 16 amino acids. Germline loops: CDR1 LGHNA, CDR2 YSLEER. CDR3 loop: CASSQLPGLGAGELFF. The CDR3 DNA reads TGCGCCAGCAGCCAACTTCCGGGACTAGGTGCCGGGGAGCTGTTTTTT.

This chain links TRBV30 with TRBJ1-4; no clear D. Per the germline V gene, CDR1 is GTSNPN and CDR2 is SVGIG (reference sequence). CDR3 size: 11 residues. Trimming shortened V by 5 bases and J by 5 bases, and 6 bases separated the two germline ends. CDR3 sequence reads: CAWGTNEKLFF. CDR3 sequence (DNA): TGTGCCTGGGGCACCAATGAAAAACTGTTTTTT.

The chain joins TRBV5-1 to TRBJ2-1, with 8 bases fitting TRBD1. J lost 5 bases, V lost 3 bases, and 1 base had no gene match. CDR3 size: 13 residues. The germline V gene has CDR1 SGHRS and CDR2 YFSETQ. In DNA form, the CDR3 reads TGCGCCAGCAGCTGGGACAGGAACAATGAGCAGTTCTTC. Its translation is CASSWDRNNEQFF.

V and J are TRBV28 and TRBJ1-5; D unresolved. Per the germline V gene, CDR1 is MDHEN and CDR2 is SYDVKM. Trimming took off 3 bases at V and 11 bases at J, with 14 bases between the two ends. This CDR3 has 13 amino acids. CDR3: CASSFPGKRAQHF. In DNA, the CDR3 is TGTGCCAGCAGTTTCCCCGGGAAACGGGCCCAGCATTTT.

This clone was seen a handful of times. This chain links TRBV5-6 with TRBJ2-3; 11 bases agree with TRBD2. Trimming cost V 1 base and J 4 bases; bases outside gene matches: 2. CDR3 length: 15 residues. Germline V gene sequence: CDR1 SGHDT, CDR2 YYEEEE. The CDR3: CASSLTSGGADTQYF. As DNA, the CDR3 is TGTGCCAGCAGCTTGACTAGCGGGGGCGCAGATACGCAGTATTTT.

The gene calls are TRBV10-3 and TRBJ2-5, with TRBD2 as a possible D gene (6 bases). This CDR3 is 13 amino acids long. The germline V gene has CDR1 ENHRY and CDR2 SYGVKD. V dropped 6 bases and J dropped 0 bases, with 8 bases sitting between them. The CDR3 DNA reads TGTGCCATCAGCTGGGACTACCAAGAGACCCAGTACTTC. This translates into CAISWDYQETQYF.

The rearrangement links TRBV6-5 to TRBJ1-5; maybe TRBD1 (5 bases). V lost 6 bases, J lost 4 bases, and 13 bases lay in between. The germline V gene encodes CDR1 MNHEY and CDR2 SVGAGI. The CDR3 is 14 amino acids. CDR3 DNA: TGTGCCAGCAGACCAAGACAGACAAATCAGCCCCAGCATTTT. Translating it yields CASRPRQTNQPQHF.

This rearrangement joins TRBV4-2 to TRBJ1-2, with TRBD1 matching over 9 bases. The CDR3 consists of 17 residues. Looked up from germline, CDR1 is LGHNA and CDR2 is YNFKEQ. Trimming at V came to 0 bases and at J to 6 bases, leaving 11 bases not matched to a gene. This chain's CDR3 is CASSQDYRDRAVNGYTF. The DNA of the CDR3 is TGTGCCAGCAGCCAAGATTATCGGGACAGGGCGGTCAATGGCTACACCTTC.

V and J are TRBV7-9 and TRBJ1-4; 12 bases are a match to TRBD1. The CDR3 is 17 residues long. V trimming: 1 base; J trimming: 1 base; junction bases outside the gene matches: 1. Germline V gene data show CDR1 as SEHNR and CDR2 as FQNEAQ (reference sequence). DNA for the CDR3: TGTGCCAGCAGCTTAGGGGACAGGGGGCGAACTAATGAAAAACTGTTTTTT. This gives the protein CASSLGDRGRTNEKLFF.